The T cell receptor beta chain under discussion was sequenced for a study of T cell responses to AZD1222 COVID-19 vaccine. General study points: Among AZD1222 vaccinees, only six or seven were seropositive at baseline. Spike-specific TCR breadth and depth rose after two AZD1222 doses. Vaccine-associated CD4 TCRs ranged over spike, dominating at 160-218 and 743-854. Donors were chiefly white British, with a greater number of females, and clonal diversity was perhaps underestimated.

Clones were read by immunoSEQ multiplex PCR, and TCRdb kept only the in-frame ones, dropping some. This table holds around 92,000 clones, 91% found once. As to this clone: What it binds is not known.

Germline V gene lookup returns CDR1 SGHAT and CDR2 FQNNGV. CDR3 length: 14 residues. Trimming cost V 3 bases and J 9 bases, with 15 bases left between them. This receptor was obtained from an adult in good health. The sample here was peripheral blood, taken on day 0 of AZD1222 vaccination. This chain links TRBV11-2 with TRBJ2-1, with a possible D match to TRBD2 (5 bases). The CDR3 reads CASSFYRGDSEQFF. CDR3 DNA sequence: TGTGCCAGCAGCTTTTATCGGGGAGATAGTGAGCAGTTCTTC.